The clone carrying this TCR beta chain was found a few times. What it binds is not known. The record originates from a study of CD8 T cells in ankylosing spondylitis. Notes on the study in general: Disease-associated clones were reportedly significantly overrepresented in matched ankylosing spondylitis synovial fluid. As for the disease-linked clones, they showed a CD8+ phenotype and occurred at relatively low frequencies in peripheral blood.

This CDR3 is 15 amino acids long. V dropped 1 base and J dropped 0 bases, with 9 bases sitting between them. Germline V CDR1 and CDR2: SGHTA, FQGNSA. MiXCR, applied by TCRdb to the 5' RACE reads, yields one record per CDR3 protein. Of approximately 300,000 distinct CDR3 sequences in the sample, about 20% are singletons; the top ten hold around 3.2%. Sequencing used blood, either unsorted or a sorted T cell fraction (not recorded which). The clonotype was recovered from a female donor with ankylosing spondylitis or in good health (not recorded which). This chain uses TRBV7-2 with TRBJ1-2; a possible D gene is TRBD1 (5 bases). DNA of the CDR3: TGTGCCAGCAGCTTAGGGGGGGGGACTAACTATGGCTACACCTTC. Its protein is CASSLGGGTNYGYTF. Drawing the rest from reference TRBV7-2 and TRBJ1-2, the complete variable domain is GAGVSQSPSNKVTEKGKDVELRCDPISGHTALYWYRQSLGQGLEFLIYFQGNSAPDKSGLPSDRFSAERTGGSVSTLTIQRTQQEDSAVYLCASSLGGGTNYGYTFGSGTRLTVV.